This is a list of T cell receptor beta chains from one sample in a study of cytomegalovirus exposure and HLA in healthy donors. Clones were read by immunoSEQ multiplex PCR, and TCRdb kept only the in-frame ones, dropping some. The data show about 160,000 clones, with approximately 86% seen just once and 2% to 2.5% held by the top ten. What was sequenced was PBMCs. The receptors were gathered from a woman aged 18-29 years in good health and CMV-seronegative. Each CDR3 is given with its conserved first and last residue. D genes are given only for firm matches. Clone size is given for some rows only: seen once, a few or many times, or a class if the clone is expanded.

J: TRBJ1-1; length: 15; size: NA; V: TRBV6-5; D: NA; DNA: TGTGCCAGCAGGCGGGCCCCCGGGGGGGATACTGAAGCTTTCTTT; CDR3: CASRRAPGGDTEAFF
J: TRBJ1-5; length: 16; size: NA; V: TRBV19; D: TRBD1; DNA: TGTGCCAGTAGTATAGCCCCCGGGACAGGGCAGGGGCCCCAGCATTTT; CDR3: CASSIAPGTGQGPQHF
J: TRBJ2-2; length: 17; size: NA; V: TRBV4-3; D: TRBD2; DNA: TGCGCCAGCAGCCCCCTATTACGGGAGGGTCGAAGGGGGGAGCTGTTTTTT; CDR3: CASSPLLREGRRGELFF
J: TRBJ1-2; length: 14; size: NA; V: TRBV5-6; D: TRBD1; DNA: TGTGCCAGCACGGTGACAGGGCGGTTCTATGGCTACACCTTC; CDR3: CASTVTGRFYGYTF
J: TRBJ2-2; length: 16; size: NA; V: TRBV6-6; D: TRBD1; DNA: TGTGCCAGCAGTTCACAGGGGGCGCGGAAAACCGGGGAGCTGTTTTTT; CDR3: CASSSQGARKTGELFF
J: TRBJ2-1; length: 14; size: NA; V: TRBV11-3; D: NA; DNA: TGTGCCAGCAGCTCCCGGGACAAAGCGAATGAGCAGTTCTTC; CDR3: CASSSRDKANEQFF
J: TRBJ2-5; length: 11; size: NA; V: TRBV2; D: NA; DNA: TGTGCCAGCCGAGGGCAAGAGACCCAGTACTTC; CDR3: CASRGQETQYF
J: TRBJ1-1; length: 16; size: NA; V: TRBV14; D: TRBD1; DNA: TGTGCCAGCAGCCAAGATGCCAGGGGGTTAAACACTGAAGCTTTCTTT; CDR3: CASSQDARGLNTEAFF
J: TRBJ1-5; length: 14; size: few; V: TRBV19; D: NA; DNA: TGTGCCAGTAGTATGAGCAGGGCACGGTTGGCCCAGCATTTT; CDR3: CASSMSRARLAQHF
J: TRBJ1-2; length: 12; size: NA; V: TRBV2; D: NA; DNA: TGTGCCAGCAGTGTGCAACTGGATGGCTACACCTTC; CDR3: CASSVQLDGYTF
J: TRBJ2-4; length: 18; size: NA; V: TRBV5-6; D: NA; DNA: TGTGCCAGCAGCTTGGGCAGGGCCATCACACTAGCCAAAAACATTCAGTACTTC; CDR3: CASSLGRAITLAKNIQYF